These T cell receptor beta chains were read from a single sample in a study of cytomegalovirus exposure and HLA in healthy donors. TCRdb keeps only in-frame clones here, not all; method: immunoSEQ multiplex PCR. The sample records about 130,000 clones, approximately 80% being singletons. The source material was PBMCs. The receptor set was obtained from a woman in her thirties or forties in good health and CMV-seropositive. CDR3s include the opening cysteine and the closing phenylalanine or tryptophan.

v_gene	j_gene	CDR3aa
TRBV29-1	TRBJ2-7	CSASAFQEPYEQYF
TRBV6-5	TRBJ1-1	CASSYDRVVTEAFF
TRBV4-2	TRBJ1-2	CASSQKGAEYGYTF
TRBV5-4	TRBJ2-7	CASSPELGGGEQYF
TRBV5-1	-	CASSASGTGAYEQYF
TRBV5-1	TRBJ2-5	CASSSGQGQETQYF
TRBV19	TRBJ2-1	CASSVSGGASEQFF
TRBV7-2	TRBJ2-7	CASSLAISGRDPYEQYF
TRBV19	TRBJ2-7	CASSNGDEQYF
TRBV28	TRBJ1-2	CASSTVTMWDRGPPRQGYTF
TRBV27	TRBJ1-1	CASSFRQGYTEAFF
TRBV9	TRBJ1-4	CASSVARGTTNEKLFF
TRBV7-9	TRBJ1-2	CASSPPDWRGSYGYTF
TRBV15	TRBJ1-1	CATSRDPRGPEAFF
TRBV18	TRBJ1-1	CASSLDRPGQAFF
TRBV11-2	TRBJ2-7	CASSGTPPYEQYF
TRBV28	TRBJ1-1	CASSEGGSRGNTEAFF
TRBV19	TRBJ1-5	CASSAWGRQGGNQPQHF